This T cell receptor (beta chain) was identified during a study of OX40 agonist ivuxolimab in advanced cancers. A note on the overall study: Ivuxolimab was a fully human IgG2 agonistic monoclonal antibody targeting the costimulatory receptor OX40 (CD134). The paper covers the monotherapy dose-escalation part of the phase I ivuxolimab trial, which included N ≈ 50 patients. Intravenous ivuxolimab was administered to patients every 2 weeks at six dose levels: 0.01, 0.1, 0.3, 1.5, 3 and 10 mg/kg. Prior anti-PD-1, anti-PD-L1 or anti-CTLA-4 therapy was permitted, and checkpoint inhibitors had been received by about 37% of dose-escalation patients. The dose-escalation cohort was 82.7% male with a mean age of about 65 years, ranging from roughly 23 to 79. Of the roughly 53 patients in dose escalation, around 20 had hepatocellular carcinoma, approximately 15 had melanoma, 9 had renal cell carcinoma and 9 had head and neck cancer. Partial responses occurred in three dose-escalation patients, of whom one had hepatocellular carcinoma and two had cutaneous melanoma. The purpose of peripheral TCRbeta sequencing was to test whether ivuxolimab changed TCR sequence diversity and led to clonal T-cell expansion. What the work shows at the level of the full study, not this receptor alone: In the 0.1-3.0 mg/kg groups, partial responders were among the patients with the lowest normalized peripheral clonal expansion, particularly in CD8+ T cells. Low levels of normalized T-cell clonal expansion were also seen in some patients who did not respond. Clonal expansion of both CD4+ and CD8+ blood T cells was observed from baseline to week 6 at doses 0.1 to 3.0 mg/kg. After ivuxolimab, expanded clones were on average more numerous among CD8+ T cells than among CD4+ T cells. The antigen specificity of the clonally expanded peripheral T cells was not determined.

The trial excluded patients who had a history of autoimmune disease or were on systemic immunosuppression. Peripheral blood for TCR sequencing was collected from all dose cohorts at baseline, on cycle 4 day 1, and on cycle 7 day 1. Samples were obtained from an open-label, multicenter, first-in-human phase I dose-escalation trial of ivuxolimab. Adults with locally advanced or metastatic melanoma, renal cell carcinoma, hepatocellular carcinoma or head and neck squamous cell carcinoma were enrolled in the trial. CD4+ and CD8+ T cells were sorted separately from peripheral blood before TCR sequencing. To sequence the TCRbeta CDR3 region, genomic DNA was isolated from the sorted cells. The immunoSEQ Assay was used to sequence the TCRbeta CDR3 regions. TCRdb carries this immuneACCESS record with in-frame sequences only. Its versions omit some clonotypes, under half of them owing to an unresolved V gene in the studies checked, with the rest unexplained. Counted in this sample were tens of thousands of clones; approximately 93% of them appeared once. The ten biggest clones cover less than 2.5% of the sample.

This clone has a single count. Its antigen remains unidentified. Base qualities are not recorded, but no much larger clone differs from it by a single base. From the germline V gene, CDR1 is SQVTM and CDR2 is ANQGSEA. Trimming removed 0 bases from V and 6 bases from J, leaving 14 bases between the germline ends. The CDR3, from cysteine to phenylalanine, totals 15 residues. Left in the record is the CDR3 DNA by itself, 45 bases read in frame from the first base. The receptor's source is an adult with an advanced solid tumor such as melanoma, head and neck, liver or kidney cancer. The chain is encoded by TRBV29-1 joined to TRBJ2-2, and the D gene may be TRBD2, 6 bases matching. The source material was CD4+ or CD8+ T cells sorted from blood, sampled in a trial of the OX40 agonist ivuxolimab. The DNA sequence is given as TGCAGCGTTGAAGACCGGCAGGGCGGGGCCGGGGAGCTGTTTTTT. Protein translation: CSVEDRQGGAGELFF.